What follows are 19 T cell receptor beta chains derived from one specimen sequenced in a study of response to subunit inactivated influenza vaccine. One entry per CDR3 protein results from TCRdb running MiXCR on the RT-PCR reads. The sample includes fewer than 400,000 distinct CDR3 sequences, 20% to 25% of them seen just once. This sample comprised PBMCs from blood, obtained less than 22 months after vaccination. These receptors all stem from a man aged 50 to 69 who received an inactivated influenza vaccine.

There are a few counts of this clonotype. The chain links TRBV16 to TRBJ2-1; 7 bases map to TRBD2. V gave up 4 bases and J gave up 10 bases; unmatched junction bases: 4. The germline V gene encodes CDR1 KGHSY and CDR2 FQNENV. This CDR3 has 12 amino acids. CDR3 sequence reads: CASSRSGGEQFF. The CDR3 coding sequence is TGTGCCAGCAGCCGCTCGGGAGGCGAGCAGTTCTTC.

This clonotype was counted a few times. V and J are TRBV10-2 and TRBJ2-2, with 14 bases that match TRBD2. CDR3 length equals 15 residues. Per germline, CDR1 WSHSY and CDR2 SAAADI. V was clipped by 6 bases and J by 6 bases; unmatched bases: 3. The CDR3 is CASSGTSGRPGELFF. The CDR3 DNA follows: TGCGCCAGCAGCGGGACTAGCGGGAGACCCGGGGAGCTGTTTTTT.

This clonotype came up many times. The rearrangement uses TRBV12-3 or TRBV12-4 and TRBJ2-5; D possibly corresponds to TRBD1 (6 bases). The CDR3 runs to 13 residues. Trimming removed 8 bases at V and 4 bases at J, with 14 bases between. CDR3 region: CASQKTGRETQYF. CDR3 DNA sequence: TGTGCCAGCCAGAAGACAGGAAGAGAGACCCAGTACTTC.

This clonotype has a count of ten or more. The chain carries TRBV29-1 and TRBJ1-1; D is unresolved. CDR1 is SQVTM, CDR2 ANQGSEA, per germline. The CDR3 consists of 13 residues. V lost 4 bases and J lost 2, with 11 bases in between. The CDR3 reads CSVAQTGNTEAFF. CDR3 bases: TGCAGCGTTGCCCAGACCGGAAACACTGAAGCTTTCTTT. Complete variable domain (other parts from reference TRBV29-1 and TRBJ1-1): SAVISQKPSRDICQRGTSLTIQCQVDSQVTMMFWYRQQPGQSLTLIATANQGSEATYESGFVIDKFPISRPNLTFSTLTVSNMSPEDSSIYLCSVAQTGNTEAFFGQGTRLTVV.

The CDR3 region has the DNA TGTGCCAGCAGCACAAATCCGGGGGAAGAGACCCAGTACTTC. Translating it yields CASSTNPGEETQYF. The rearrangement links TRBV6-1 to TRBJ2-5; D possibly corresponds to TRBD2 (6 bases). Trimming cost V 6 bases and J 3 bases, with 14 bases left between them. CDR1 and CDR2 (germline): MNHNS, SASEGT. CDR3 length equals 14 residues.

This clonotype was seen more than once but under ten times. This CDR3 is CASSNRDRLLYTF. CDR3 nucleotides: TGTGCCAGCAGTAACCGGGACAGGCTTTTGTACACCTTC. This chain uses TRBV12-3 or TRBV12-4 with TRBJ1-2, with 8 nucleotides matching TRBD1. Germline trimming cut 5 bases from V and 11 bases from J; bases unmatched to any gene: 10. The CDR3 consists of 13 residues.

This clonotype was seen a few times. The rearrangement links TRBV11-2 to TRBJ2-1, with 7 bases matching TRBD2. Germline V gene sequence: CDR1 SGHAT, CDR2 FQNNGV. J gave up 7 bases and V 4 bases, and 10 bases lay outside the gene matches. The CDR3 loop spans 15 amino acids. The CDR3 protein is CASSYPGTKGNEQFF. DNA of the CDR3: TGTGCCAGCAGCTATCCCGGGACTAAAGGGAATGAGCAGTTCTTC.

The chain has TRBV6-5 and TRBJ2-3; D tentatively fits TRBD1 or TRBD2 (5 bases each). In germline, CDR1 is MNHEY, CDR2 SVGAGI. V was cut by 2 bases and J by 0 bases, with 9 bases left in between. The length of the CDR3 is 15 residues. CDR3 loop: CASSYRGRSTDTQYF. The CDR3 nucleotides are TGTGCCAGCAGTTACCGGGGCAGGAGCACAGATACGCAGTATTTT.

This rearrangement joins TRBV12-3 or TRBV12-4 to TRBJ2-3; 11 bases are shared with TRBD2. V trimming: 4 bases; J trimming: 7 bases; junction bases outside the gene matches: 7. The CDR3 length is 15 residues. CDR3 sequence (DNA): TGTGCCAGCAGTTCCGGGACTAGCGGAATTCATACGCAGTATTTT. Protein product: CASSSGTSGIHTQYF.

This clonotype was recorded many times. The rearrangement joins TRBV4-1 to TRBJ1-5, with D perhaps matching TRBD1 (6 bases). Trimming stripped 0 bases from V and 1 base from J, with 13 bases between. This CDR3 comprises 17 residues. Per the germline V gene, CDR1 is MGHRA and CDR2 is YSYEKL. DNA for the CDR3: TGCGCCAGCAGCCAAGATCCGGTAGGGGGAAGCAATCAGCCCCAGCATTTT. Its protein product is CASSQDPVGGSNQPQHF.

The CDR3 reads CASSFDRNRAYEQYF. Here the CDR3 DNA reads TGTGCCAGCTCATTCGACAGAAACAGGGCCTACGAGCAGTACTTC. The gene calls are TRBV18 and TRBJ2-7; a possible D gene is TRBD1 (6 bases). The CDR3 loop spans 15 amino acids. Germline CDR1 and CDR2: KGHSH and LQKENI. Trimming removed 5 bases at V and 2 bases at J, with 16 bases between.

This clonotype was detected only a few times. This chain links TRBV27 with TRBJ1-1, with TRBD1 identical over 12 bases. The length of the CDR3 is 14 residues. The germline V gene has CDR1 MNHEY and CDR2 SMNVEV (reference sequence). The J segment lost 11 bases and the V segment lost 8 bases, leaving 12 bases of the junction unmatched. The chain's CDR3 is CASSPGTGGISAFF. The CDR3, as DNA: TGTGCCAGCTCACCCGGGACAGGGGGCATTTCGGCTTTCTTT.

This clonotype was seen more than once but under ten times. This sequence joins TRBV7-2 and TRBJ2-2, with 7 bases aligning to TRBD1. With 3 bases clipped from V and 0 bases from J, the junction kept 4 bases outside the gene matches. Germline assignment: CDR1 SGHTA and CDR2 FQGNSA. CDR3 length: 16 residues. This chain's CDR3 is CASSFGQGANTGELFF. CDR3 nucleotides: TGTGCCAGCAGCTTTGGGCAGGGGGCGAACACCGGGGAGCTGTTTTTT.

The chain joins TRBV4-1 to TRBJ2-7; D unresolved. The CDR3 is 15 residues long. The V end was cut by 0 bases, the J end by 3 bases, with 12 bases between. The germline V gene encodes CDR1 MGHRA and CDR2 YSYEKL. The DNA of the CDR3 is TGCGCCAGCAGCCAAGAGAACGTAGGGAACTACGAGCAGTACTTC. It translates to CASSQENVGNYEQYF.

The sample holds a few counts of this clonotype. The chain combines TRBV28 with TRBJ2-5; 8 bases align to TRBD2. With V trimmed by 3 bases and J by 4 bases, 10 bases remained unmatched. The CDR3 extends over 16 amino acids. CDR1 is MDHEN and CDR2 is SYDVKM in the germline V gene. CDR3 region: CASSFLLAGRGETQYF. The CDR3 region has the DNA TGTGCCAGCAGTTTCTTGCTAGCGGGTAGGGGAGAGACCCAGTACTTC.

At least ten counts were recorded for this clonotype. The chain couples TRBV12-3 or TRBV12-4 to TRBJ1-1, with no clear D. The CDR3 consists of 12 residues. Trimming pared 8 bases from V and 6 bases from J, leaving 13 bases between. The chain's CDR3 is CASSPGSAEAFF. As DNA, the CDR3 is TGTGCCAGCTCCCCGGGGTCTGCTGAAGCTTTCTTT.

The chain has TRBV27 and TRBJ2-7; D perhaps matches TRBD2 (7 bases). The germline V and J ends were trimmed by 6 bases and 3 bases, with 12 bases remaining between them. From germline, CDR1 is MNHEY and CDR2 SMNVEV (reference sequence). The CDR3 contains 13 residues. CDR3 nucleotides: TGTGCCAGCAGAGGGGGGGGGTACTACGAGCAGTACTTC. This translates into CASRGGGYYEQYF.

This clonotype was observed a handful of times. The chain combines TRBV11-2 with TRBJ2-3; the match to TRBD2 covers 7 bases. Germline V gene sequence: CDR1 SGHAT, CDR2 FQNNGV. V lost 2 bases and J lost 0; bases outside the gene matches: 11. The CDR3 runs to 18 residues. The CDR3 sequence is CASSLYGIAGPSTDTQYF. Written as DNA, the CDR3 is TGTGCCAGCAGCTTATATGGAATAGCGGGTCCTAGCACAGATACGCAGTATTTT.

The chain uses TRBV18 and TRBJ2-6; D not resolved. The CDR3 is 15 residues long. Trimming shortened V by 3 bases and J by 4 bases, and 10 bases separated the two germline ends. Germline lookup yields CDR1 KGHSH and CDR2 LQKENI. Here the CDR3 DNA reads TGTGCCAGCTCACCTCGTAATGGCGGGGCCAACGTCCTGACTTTC. Translating it yields CASSPRNGGANVLTF.